Listed below are T cell receptor beta chains from one sample, sequenced in a study of identical twins. A single record per CDR3 protein comes from TCRdb applying MiXCR to the 5' RACE reads. In the table there are 420,000 or so distinct CDR3 sequences, about a fifth of which are singletons. Input material: naive T cells sorted from blood. The receptors were gathered from a man in his fifties in good health. Each CDR3 is given without its conserved first and last residue.

>TRBV12-3/TRBV12-4|TRBJ2-2|12
ASSPPRVDGELF
>TRBV7-9|TRBJ2-3|11
ASSLRGADTQY
>TRBV6-2/TRBV6-3|TRBJ2-5|14
ASSRTLTFGKETQY
>TRBV11-1|TRBJ2-3|16
ASSILAGGPRGFDTQY
>TRBV6-6|TRBJ2-7|11
ASTPDGVMEQY
>TRBV5-1|TRBJ1-1|14
ASRVGTGNMNTEAF
>TRBV18|TRBJ2-1|15
ASSPWDPGVKGDEQF
>TRBV20-1|TRBJ2-1|12
SAIGTFGYNEQF
>TRBV6-1|TRBJ1-2|11
ASRNGQGYGYT
>TRBV5-6|TRBJ1-2|14
ASSFFLGTGSYGYT
>TRBV7-2|TRBJ2-1|13
ASSRTSGTNNEQF
>TRBV29-1|TRBJ2-1|12
SVPGLAGANEQF
>TRBV7-9|TRBJ1-2|12
ASSLSTHIGGYT
>TRBV30|TRBJ2-5|15
AWSVGLGSGWQETQY
>TRBV3-1|TRBJ2-1|13
ASSDLMGQGAEQF
>TRBV2|TRBJ2-7|8
ASFLYEQY
>TRBV2|TRBJ1-2|12
ASSEAGGINGYT
>TRBV11-2|TRBJ1-1|13
ASSLSLTGNTEAF
>TRBV2|TRBJ2-1|12
ASILLGSYNEQF
>TRBV15|TRBJ1-2|11
ATSRDTGFGYT
>TRBV20-1|TRBJ2-5|11
SATSLQQETQY
>TRBV12-3/TRBV12-4|TRBJ2-5|12
ASSSLDRGGTQY
>TRBV5-1|TRBJ1-1|13
ASSLVEQSNTEAF
>TRBV5-5|TRBJ2-3|10
ASRPTSDTQY
>TRBV5-1|TRBJ2-1|13
ASSLDGLAGTEQF
>TRBV5-1|TRBJ2-3|13
ASSLGQESTDTQY
>TRBV6-1|TRBJ2-1|10
ASSEGTDLQF
>TRBV11-2|TRBJ2-1|13
ASSLGGGYYNEQF
>TRBV20-1|TRBJ1-2|12
SAPESAQNYGYT
>TRBV20-1|TRBJ2-1|11
SPRGGGAEEQF
>TRBV6-1|TRBJ2-7|10
ASSEIRYEQY
>TRBV12-3/TRBV12-4|TRBJ2-7|14
ASSHRIGESSYEQY
>TRBV20-1|TRBJ1-5|12
SAKTGTSNQPQH
>TRBV5-1|TRBJ2-7|12
ASSLLAGSREQY
>TRBV20-1|TRBJ2-7|12
SARGTTVYYEQY